A selection of T cell receptor beta chains follows, all from one sample in a study of T-cell reconstitution after alpha-beta-depleted transplantation in children. TCRdb used MiXCR to reprocess the PCR reads, holding one entry per CDR3 protein. The sample has hundreds of thousands of distinct CDR3 sequences; less than 35% are singletons. Sequences were derived from PBMCs from the stem cell graft donor, sampled from the stem cell graft. The origin of the receptors is a human donor who donated a stem cell graft to a child with aplastic anemia. Both conserved end residues are trimmed from each CDR3. Each record gives: V gene, CDR3 protein.

v_gene: TRBV5-1
CDR3aa: ASSWNLADPRYEQF

v_gene: TRBV7-2
CDR3aa: ASSTDTYQPQH

v_gene: TRBV5-6
CDR3aa: ASSLERADTQY

v_gene: TRBV6-1
CDR3aa: ASSWGGSGNEQF

v_gene: TRBV27
CDR3aa: ASGITSTDTQY

v_gene: TRBV5-1
CDR3aa: ASSVSFTSGSDEQF

v_gene: TRBV5-1
CDR3aa: ASSLEGSGSTEAF

v_gene: TRBV19
CDR3aa: ASRGIGGGGELF

v_gene: TRBV12-3/TRBV12-4
CDR3aa: ASSPLMTEAF

v_gene: TRBV29-1
CDR3aa: SVLTGVVDQPQH

v_gene: TRBV6-1
CDR3aa: ASSEIEANEQF

v_gene: TRBV6-5
CDR3aa: ASSDGLAASTDTQY

v_gene: TRBV6-1
CDR3aa: ASSDGDGANVLT

v_gene: TRBV9
CDR3aa: ASSGRGQYNEQF

v_gene: TRBV14
CDR3aa: ASSQGTWGAQY

v_gene: TRBV6-2/TRBV6-3
CDR3aa: ASSPKGFYT